This T cell receptor beta chain was obtained from a study of post-analysis software for immune sequencing data. Built from TCR beta cDNA, the libraries had unique molecular identifiers in them. When about 1 to 11 million T cells were used, they gave 500,000 or so cDNA molecules. TCRdb used MiXCR to reprocess the PCR reads, holding one entry per CDR3 protein. The repertoire holds 750,000 to 950,000 distinct CDR3 sequences, with around 53% as singletons. Study results and caveats: Compared against controls, patients with multiple sclerosis displayed significantly lower normalized Chao1 diversity.

Points on this clonotype: The antigen remains unidentified.

Sequenced input: blood. The receptor's source is a girl aged 5-17 years with multiple sclerosis.

The CDR3 sequence is CASSPRGSHNGTDTQYF. The CDR3 DNA reads TGTGCCAGCAGTCCCCGGGGGTCCCACAATGGCACAGATACGCAGTATTTT. This chain joins TRBV12-3 or TRBV12-4 and TRBJ2-3; D might be TRBD2 (6 bases). The V end was cut by 5 bases, the J end by 1 base, with 19 bases between. The CDR3 sequence is 17 residues long.